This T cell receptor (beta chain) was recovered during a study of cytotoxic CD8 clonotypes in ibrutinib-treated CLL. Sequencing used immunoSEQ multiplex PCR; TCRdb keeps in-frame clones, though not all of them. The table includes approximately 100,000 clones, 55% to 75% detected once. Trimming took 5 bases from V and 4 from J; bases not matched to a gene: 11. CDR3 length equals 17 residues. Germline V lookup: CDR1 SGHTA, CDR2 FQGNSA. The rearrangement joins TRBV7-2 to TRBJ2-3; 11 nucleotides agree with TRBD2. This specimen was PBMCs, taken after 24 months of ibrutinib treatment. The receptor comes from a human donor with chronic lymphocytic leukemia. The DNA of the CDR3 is TGTGCCAGCAGCAAAAAGAGTAGCGGGGGGGGCCCAGATACGCAGTATTTT. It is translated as CASSKKSSGGGPDTQYF.